This T cell receptor beta chain was recovered during a study of siplizumab effects on memory and regulatory T cells. Across the study: At roughly 1 ug/mL of siplizumab or without drug, mixed lymphocyte reactions were set up in pairs. Whole-study findings and limits: Unstimulated naive T cells seemed to show more diversity than memory cells did, and they also seemed to be among the major contributors to the alloresponse. Proliferating Tregs from siplizumab cultures lacked functional confirmation of suppression.

This clone is medium-sized in the sample. What it binds is unknown. Responder and stimulator cells in the mixed lymphocyte reaction were cultured together for more than five days at 37°C. Sequencing was performed with immunoSEQ multiplex PCR; in TCRdb, only in-frame clones are kept and a portion is missing. The sample lists approximately 12,000 clones, 30% to 50% occurring once. There are 16 residues in the CDR3. CDR1 and CDR2 from the germline V gene are SNHLY and FYNNEI. Trimming cost V 4 bases and J 0 bases, with 10 bases left between them. This clonotype was sampled from a human donor in good health; the cells came from an allogeneic mixed lymphocyte reaction. The material sequenced was CFSE-low (dividing) CD8+ T cells sorted from an allogeneic mixed lymphocyte reaction. The chain has TRBV2 and TRBJ2-6; possible D gene TRBD2, 5 bases. This CDR3 is CASSGWESSGANVLTF. The CDR3 DNA reads TGTGCCAGCAGTGGATGGGAGAGCTCTGGGGCCAACGTCCTGACTTTC.